These T cell receptor beta chains were read from a single sample in a study of blood T cell repertoires in COVID-19. Here immunoSEQ multiplex PCR was the method, and the copy in TCRdb shows in-frame clones only, minus some. The sample yields 140,000 to 150,000 clones, just over 85% seen once. Material for sequencing was PBMCs or T cells enriched from blood (not recorded which). Receptor source: a man in his fifties or sixties who had recovered from COVID-19. Both conserved end residues are trimmed from each CDR3. D genes are given only for firm matches. Clone size, where shown, is once, few, many, or a class for clones that have expanded.

clone_size d_call v_call cdr3_aa
once - TRBV7-2 ASSLNQGQNYGYT
- - TRBV5-5 ASSLRQGLGKLF
- TRBD1 TRBV19 ASSVKAGTVYGYT
few - TRBV27 ASSPQQGTNEKLF
- - TRBV29-1 SVFSPPPGTEAF
- - TRBV2 ASSDRNNSPLH
once TRBD1 TRBV6-2/TRBV6-3 ASSYGGDRANTEAF
- TRBD1 TRBV5-4 ASSFRTGGSGELF
- - TRBV27 ASSLSSSYNSPLH
- TRBD1 TRBV7-3 ASSLKIGDRGPIFRYSYNSPLH
- TRBD2 TRBV7-2 ASSFVLAGPTYEQY
- TRBD2 TRBV4-1 ASSRDDSFGLAASSYEQY
- TRBD1 TRBV19 ASSMGQGGEKLF
- TRBD1 TRBV19 ASHQSLDRVQYSNQPQH
- TRBD2 TRBV9 ASSLREGSTDTQY
- - TRBV7-2 ASSSSPGFQPQH
- - TRBV2 ASSAQGRTEAF
once - TRBV7-2 ASSLTTGDQPQH
- TRBD1 TRBV18 ASSPGRKTGGAQETQY
- - TRBV5-1 ASSLAQDQPQH
- TRBD2 TRBV7-3 ASSLSPMREGPGELF
- - TRBV5-1 ASSLDSLYGYT
- - TRBV7-2 ASSLWRGTDTQY
once - TRBV4-1 ASRNLGSGKNTGELF
- - TRBV28 ASSLSVGTVHEQY
- TRBD2 TRBV4-1 ASSQDKREGGNEQF